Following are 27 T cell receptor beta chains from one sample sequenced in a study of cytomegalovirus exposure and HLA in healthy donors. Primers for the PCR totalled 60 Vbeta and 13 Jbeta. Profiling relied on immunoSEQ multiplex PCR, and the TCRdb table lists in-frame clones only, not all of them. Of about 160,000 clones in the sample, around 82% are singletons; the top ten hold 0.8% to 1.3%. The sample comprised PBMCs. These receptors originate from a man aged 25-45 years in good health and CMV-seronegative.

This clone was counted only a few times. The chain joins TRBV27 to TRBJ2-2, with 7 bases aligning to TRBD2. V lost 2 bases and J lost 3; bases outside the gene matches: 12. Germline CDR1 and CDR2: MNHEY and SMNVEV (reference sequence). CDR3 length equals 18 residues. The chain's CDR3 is CASSLRGSRGDHTGELFF. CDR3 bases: TGTGCCAGCAGTTTAAGAGGATCACGGGGGGATCACACCGGGGAGCTGTTTTTT.

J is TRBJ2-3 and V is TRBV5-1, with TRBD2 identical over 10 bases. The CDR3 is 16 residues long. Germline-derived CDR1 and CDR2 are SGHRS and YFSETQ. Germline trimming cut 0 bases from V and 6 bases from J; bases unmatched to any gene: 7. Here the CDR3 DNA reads TGCGCCAGCAGCTTGGCGGCTAGCGGGGGAGGCGATACGCAGTATTTT. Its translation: CASSLAASGGGDTQYF.

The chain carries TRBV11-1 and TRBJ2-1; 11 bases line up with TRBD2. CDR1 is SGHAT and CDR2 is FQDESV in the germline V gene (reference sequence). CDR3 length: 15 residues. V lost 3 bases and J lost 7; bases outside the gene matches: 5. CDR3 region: CASSFALAGVNEQFF. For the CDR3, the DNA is TGTGCCAGCAGCTTCGCACTAGCGGGAGTTAATGAGCAGTTCTTC.

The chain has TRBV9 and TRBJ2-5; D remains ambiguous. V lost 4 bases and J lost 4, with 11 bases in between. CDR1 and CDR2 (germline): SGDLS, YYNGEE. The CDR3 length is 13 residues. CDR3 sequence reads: CASSLRYLETQYF. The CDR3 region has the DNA TGTGCCAGCAGCCTCCGCTATTTAGAGACCCAGTACTTC. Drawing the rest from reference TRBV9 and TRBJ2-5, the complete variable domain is DSGVTQTPKHLITATGQRVTLRCSPRSGDLSVYWYQQSLDQGLQFLIQYYNGEERAKGNILERFSAQQFPDLHSELNLSSLELGDSALYFCASSLRYLETQYFGPGTRLLVL.

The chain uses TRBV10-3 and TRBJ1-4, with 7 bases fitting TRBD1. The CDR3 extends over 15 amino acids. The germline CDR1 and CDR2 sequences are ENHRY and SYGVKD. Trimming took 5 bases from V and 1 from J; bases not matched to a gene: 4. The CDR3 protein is CAISPTGVTNEKLFF. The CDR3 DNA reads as TGTGCCATCAGTCCAACAGGGGTAACTAATGAAAAACTGTTTTTT.

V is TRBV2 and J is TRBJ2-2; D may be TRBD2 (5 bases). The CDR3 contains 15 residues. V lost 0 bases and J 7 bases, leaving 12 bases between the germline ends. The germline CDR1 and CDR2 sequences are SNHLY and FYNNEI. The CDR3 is CASSEAPLRGGELFF. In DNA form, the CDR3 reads TGTGCCAGCAGTGAAGCGCCCCTACGGGGCGGGGAGCTGTTTTTT.

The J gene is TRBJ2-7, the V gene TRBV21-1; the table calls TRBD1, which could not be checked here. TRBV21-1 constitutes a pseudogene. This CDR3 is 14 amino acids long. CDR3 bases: TGTGCCAGCAGCAAAATAGGGGGCTGGCACGAGCAGTACTTC. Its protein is CASSKIGGWHEQYF.

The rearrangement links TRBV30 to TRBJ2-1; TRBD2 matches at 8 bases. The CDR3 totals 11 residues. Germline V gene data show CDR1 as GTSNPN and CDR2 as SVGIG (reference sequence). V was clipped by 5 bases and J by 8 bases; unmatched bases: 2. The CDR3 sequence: CAWAGGHEQFF. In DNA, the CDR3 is TGTGCCTGGGCGGGGGGCCATGAGCAGTTCTTC.

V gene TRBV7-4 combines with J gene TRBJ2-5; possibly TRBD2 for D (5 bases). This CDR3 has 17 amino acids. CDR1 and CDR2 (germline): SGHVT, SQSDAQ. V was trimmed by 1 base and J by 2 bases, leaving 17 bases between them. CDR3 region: CASSLVGCRDTQETQYF. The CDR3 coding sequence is TGTGCCAGCAGCTTAGTAGGGTGCCGGGATACTCAAGAGACCCAGTACTTC.

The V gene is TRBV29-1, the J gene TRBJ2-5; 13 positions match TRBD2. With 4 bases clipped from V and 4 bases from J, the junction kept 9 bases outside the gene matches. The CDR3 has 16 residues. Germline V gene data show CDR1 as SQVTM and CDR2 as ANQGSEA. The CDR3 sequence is CSVVPRLAGGGETQYF. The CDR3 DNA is TGCAGCGTTGTCCCGCGACTAGCGGGAGGAGGAGAGACCCAGTACTTC.

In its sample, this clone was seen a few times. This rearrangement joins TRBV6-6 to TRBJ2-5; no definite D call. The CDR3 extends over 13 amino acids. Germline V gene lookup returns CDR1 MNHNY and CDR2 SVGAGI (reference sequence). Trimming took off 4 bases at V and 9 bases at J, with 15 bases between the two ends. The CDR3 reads CASSSEVKRPQYF. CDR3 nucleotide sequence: TGTGCCAGCAGTTCTGAGGTGAAGAGACCCCAGTACTTC.

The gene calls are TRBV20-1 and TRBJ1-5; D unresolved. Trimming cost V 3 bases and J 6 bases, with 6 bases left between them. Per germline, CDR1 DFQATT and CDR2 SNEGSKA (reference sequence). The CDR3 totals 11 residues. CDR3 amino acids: CSASGSQPQHF. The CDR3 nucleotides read TGCAGTGCTAGTGGGAGTCAGCCCCAGCATTTT.

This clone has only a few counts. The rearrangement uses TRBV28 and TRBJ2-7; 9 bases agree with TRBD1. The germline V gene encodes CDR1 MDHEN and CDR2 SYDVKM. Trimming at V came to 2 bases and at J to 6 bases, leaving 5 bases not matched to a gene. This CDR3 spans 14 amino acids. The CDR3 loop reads CASSLGSDRGEQYF. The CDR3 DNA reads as TGTGCCAGCAGTTTAGGGTCGGACAGGGGCGAGCAGTACTTC.

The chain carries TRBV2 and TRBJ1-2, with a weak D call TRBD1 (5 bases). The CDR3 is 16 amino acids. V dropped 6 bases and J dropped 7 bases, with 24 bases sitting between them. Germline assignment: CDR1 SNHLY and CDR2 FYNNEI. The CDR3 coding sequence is TGTGCCAGCAGAATTGGGGCAGGGTTTTTGTTTGGTGGCTACACCTTC. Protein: CASRIGAGFLFGGYTF.

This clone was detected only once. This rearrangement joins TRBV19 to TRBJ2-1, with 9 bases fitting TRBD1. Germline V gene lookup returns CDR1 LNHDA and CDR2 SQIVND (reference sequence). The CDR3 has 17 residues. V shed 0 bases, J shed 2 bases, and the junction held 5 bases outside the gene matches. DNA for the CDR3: TGTGCCAGTAGTATAGATGGAGGACAGGGGACCTACAATGAGCAGTTCTTC. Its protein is CASSIDGGQGTYNEQFF.

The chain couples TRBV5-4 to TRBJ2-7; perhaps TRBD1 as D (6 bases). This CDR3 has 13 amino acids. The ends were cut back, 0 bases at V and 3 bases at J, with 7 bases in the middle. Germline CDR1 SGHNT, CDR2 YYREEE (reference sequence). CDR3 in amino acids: CASSLDRVYEQYF. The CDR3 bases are TGTGCCAGCAGCTTGGACAGGGTCTACGAGCAGTACTTC.

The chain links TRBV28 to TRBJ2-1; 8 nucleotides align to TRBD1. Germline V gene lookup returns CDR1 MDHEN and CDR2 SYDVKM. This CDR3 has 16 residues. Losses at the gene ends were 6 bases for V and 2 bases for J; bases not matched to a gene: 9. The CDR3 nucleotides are TGTGCCAGCAGAGCTACAGGGGGTTCAACCTACAATGAGCAGTTCTTC. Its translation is CASRATGGSTYNEQFF. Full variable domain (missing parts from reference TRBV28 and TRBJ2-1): DVKVTQSSRYLVKRTGEKVFLECVQDMDHENMFWYRQDPGLGLRLIYFSYDVKMKEKGDIPEGYSVSREKKERFSLILESASTNQTSMYLCASRATGGSTYNEQFFGPGTRLTVL.

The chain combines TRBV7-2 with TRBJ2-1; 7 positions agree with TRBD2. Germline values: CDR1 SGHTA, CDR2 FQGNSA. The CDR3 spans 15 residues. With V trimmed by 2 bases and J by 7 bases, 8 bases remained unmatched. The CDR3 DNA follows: TGTGCCAGCAGCTTACAGGCGGGGGTCGGAAATGAGCAGTTCTTC. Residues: CASSLQAGVGNEQFF.

The DNA for the CDR3 is TGTGCCAGCATCCCGCTAGCGGACGCCTACAATGAGCAGTTCTTC. Translated: CASIPLADAYNEQFF. The rearrangement links TRBV28 to TRBJ2-1; TRBD2 matches 7 bases. V was clipped by 7 bases and J by 2 bases; unmatched bases: 8. The CDR3 is 15 amino acids. Germline loops: CDR1 MDHEN, CDR2 SYDVKM.

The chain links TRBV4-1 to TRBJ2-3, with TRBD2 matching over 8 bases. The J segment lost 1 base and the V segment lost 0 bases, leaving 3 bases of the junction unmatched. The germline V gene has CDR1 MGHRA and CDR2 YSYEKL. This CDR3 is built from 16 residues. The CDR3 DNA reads TGCGCCAGCAGCCAAGAGGGTAGCGGGGGCACAGATACGCAGTATTTT. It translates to CASSQEGSGGTDTQYF.

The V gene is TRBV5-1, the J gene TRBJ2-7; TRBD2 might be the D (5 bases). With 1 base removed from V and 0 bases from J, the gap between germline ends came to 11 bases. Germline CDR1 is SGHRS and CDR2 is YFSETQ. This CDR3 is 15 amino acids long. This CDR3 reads CASSLIATNSYEQYF. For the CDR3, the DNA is TGCGCCAGCAGCTTGATCGCGACTAACTCCTACGAGCAGTACTTC.

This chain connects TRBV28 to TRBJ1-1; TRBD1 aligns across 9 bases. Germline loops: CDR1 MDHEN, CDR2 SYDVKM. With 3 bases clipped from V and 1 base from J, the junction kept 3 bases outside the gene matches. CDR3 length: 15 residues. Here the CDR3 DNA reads TGTGCCAGCAGTTTGTGGACAGGGGCGAACACTGAAGCTTTCTTT. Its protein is CASSLWTGANTEAFF.

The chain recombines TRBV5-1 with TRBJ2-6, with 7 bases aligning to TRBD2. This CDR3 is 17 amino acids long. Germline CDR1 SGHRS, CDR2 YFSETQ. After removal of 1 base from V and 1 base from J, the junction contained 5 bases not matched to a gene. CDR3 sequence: CASSLTLGGSGANVLTF. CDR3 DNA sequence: TGCGCCAGCAGCTTGACCCTGGGGGGGTCTGGGGCCAACGTCCTGACTTTC. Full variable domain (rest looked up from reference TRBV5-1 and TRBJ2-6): KAGVTQTPRYLIKTRGQQVTLSCSPISGHRSVSWYQQTPGQGLQFLFEYFSETQRNKGNFPGRFSGRQFSNSRSEMNVSTLELGDSALYLCASSLTLGGSGANVLTFGAGSRLTVL.

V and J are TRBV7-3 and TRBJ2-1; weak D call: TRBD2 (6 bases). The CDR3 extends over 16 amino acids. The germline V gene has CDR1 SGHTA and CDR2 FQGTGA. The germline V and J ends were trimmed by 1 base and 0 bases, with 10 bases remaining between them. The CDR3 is CASSLNGGSSYNEQFF. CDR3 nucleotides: TGTGCCAGCAGCTTAAATGGGGGGAGCTCCTACAATGAGCAGTTCTTC.

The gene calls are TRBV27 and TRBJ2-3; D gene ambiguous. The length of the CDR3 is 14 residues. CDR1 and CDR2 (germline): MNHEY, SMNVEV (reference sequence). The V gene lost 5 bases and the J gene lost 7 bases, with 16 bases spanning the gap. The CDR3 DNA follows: TGTGCCAGCAGTCCTCAATTATTGGCAAATACGCAGTATTTT. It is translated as CASSPQLLANTQYF.

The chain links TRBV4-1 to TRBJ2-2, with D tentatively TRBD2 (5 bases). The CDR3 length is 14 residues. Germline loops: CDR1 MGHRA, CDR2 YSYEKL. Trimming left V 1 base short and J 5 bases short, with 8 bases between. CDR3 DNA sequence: TGCGCCAGCAGCCAAGTTGGGGAGACCGGGGAGCTGTTTTTT. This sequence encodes CASSQVGETGELFF.

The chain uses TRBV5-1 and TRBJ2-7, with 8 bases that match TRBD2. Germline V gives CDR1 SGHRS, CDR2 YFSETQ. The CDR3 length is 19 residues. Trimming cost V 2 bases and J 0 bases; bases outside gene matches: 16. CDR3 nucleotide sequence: TGCGCCAGCAGCTTCGGACGGACTCTAGCGGGTCTGAGCTCCTACGAGCAGTACTTC. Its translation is CASSFGRTLAGLSSYEQYF.